The 6 T cell receptor beta chains reported below all come from one sample, sequenced in a study of T cells expressing NK-cell markers (dated by TCRdb to 2018 to 2020). The library was made by 5' RACE. The reads were generated on an Illumina HiSeq 2000. One entry per CDR3 protein sequence results from the TCRdb reprocessing of the reads, with DNA left out. The sample's records list about 150,000 distinct CDR3 sequences. The leading ten clones occupy 37% of the sample. Sequencing used blood T cells: a sorted CD56 or NKG2C T cell subset, CD4+ or CD8+ T cells, or bulk PBMC T cells (not recorded which). The receptor set was obtained from a woman between 45 and 60 years old in good health. Donor details come from another sample of the same person, matched by shared clones.

This rearrangement joins TRBV10-1 to TRBJ2-1; TCRdb picks TRBD1, but there is no DNA to check that call. There are 13 residues in the CDR3. Germline V CDR1 and CDR2: WNHNN, SYGVQD (reference sequence). The CDR3 region is CASARESYNEQFF.

The V and J genes are TRBV3-1 and TRBJ2-3; the TCRdb call, TRBD2, lacks DNA for checking. The V gene's germline CDR1 is LGHDT and CDR2 YNNKEL (reference sequence). The CDR3 loop spans 14 amino acids. The CDR3 protein is CASSEAGGRDTQYF.

This chain links TRBV18 with TRBJ2-5; checking the TCRdb D call of TRBD1 is not possible without DNA. Germline lookup yields CDR1 KGHSH and CDR2 LQKENI. The CDR3 is 14 amino acids. CDR3 in amino acids: CASSPVRGLETQYF.

CDR3 residues: CASSESPDTQYF. The J gene is TRBJ2-3, the V gene TRBV25-1. The CDR3 loop spans 12 amino acids. Germline V gives CDR1 MGHDK, CDR2 SYGVNS.

The V call is TRBV28, the J call TRBJ2-5; TCRdb indicates TRBD1, and absent DNA this call remains unverified. The CDR3 runs 14 residues. In germline, CDR1 is MDHEN, CDR2 SYDVKM. The CDR3 sequence is CASSFVRGEETQYF.

This sequence joins TRBV28 and TRBJ2-1; the D call of TRBD1 rests on TCRdb alone, since no DNA is present to check it. The CDR3 spans 19 residues. Per germline, CDR1 MDHEN and CDR2 SYDVKM. Here the CDR3 reads CASSLRRGGWGRLDNEQFF.